Sequencing of this TCR beta chain was carried out in a study of breast tumors, draining lymph nodes, adjacent tissues. TCRdb passed the multiplex PCR reads through MiXCR, listing each CDR3 protein once. This table holds about 270,000 distinct CDR3 sequences, 30% to 35% found once. Samples came from axillary lymph nodes draining the breast cancer. Ten or more counts support this clonotype. Germline V gene data show CDR1 as LNHDA and CDR2 as SQIVND (reference sequence). Trimming at V came to 6 bases and at J to 4 bases, leaving 14 bases not matched to a gene. The CDR3 extends over 16 amino acids. The origin of this receptor is a female donor with breast cancer. Some clones in this sample may be carry-over from other donors' samples. This chain connects TRBV19 to TRBJ2-5, with 7 positions matching TRBD1. The sample consisted of axillary lymph node tissue. CDR3 nucleotides: TGTGCCAGTAGCTCAGACAGGGATGCGGTGCGAGAGACCCAGTACTTC. Translated: CASSSDRDAVRETQYF.